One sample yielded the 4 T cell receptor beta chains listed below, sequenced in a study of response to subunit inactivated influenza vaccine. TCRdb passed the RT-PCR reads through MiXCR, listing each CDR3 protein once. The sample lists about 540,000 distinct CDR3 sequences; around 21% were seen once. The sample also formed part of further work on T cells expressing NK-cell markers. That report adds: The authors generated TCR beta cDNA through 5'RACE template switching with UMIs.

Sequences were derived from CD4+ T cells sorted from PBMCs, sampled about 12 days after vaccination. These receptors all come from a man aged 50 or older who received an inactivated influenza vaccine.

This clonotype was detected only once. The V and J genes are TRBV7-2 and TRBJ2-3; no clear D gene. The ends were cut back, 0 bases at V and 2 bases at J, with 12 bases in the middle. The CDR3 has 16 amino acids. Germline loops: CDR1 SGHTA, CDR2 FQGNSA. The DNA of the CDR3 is TGTGCCAGCAGCTTAGCTGGTCGCGGCACCACAGATACGCAGTATTTT. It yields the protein CASSLAGRGTTDTQYF.

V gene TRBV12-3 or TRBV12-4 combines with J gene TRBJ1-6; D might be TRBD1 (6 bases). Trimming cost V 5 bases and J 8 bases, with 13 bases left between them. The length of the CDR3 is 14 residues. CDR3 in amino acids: CASSPTGIYSPLHF. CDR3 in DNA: TGTGCCAGCAGTCCAACAGGGATTTATTCACCCCTCCACTTT.

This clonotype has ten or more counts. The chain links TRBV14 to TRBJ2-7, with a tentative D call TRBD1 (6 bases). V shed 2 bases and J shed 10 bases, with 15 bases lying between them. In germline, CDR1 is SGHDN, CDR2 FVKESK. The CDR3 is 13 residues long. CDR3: CASSQRGNGRQYF. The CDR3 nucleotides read TGTGCCAGCAGCCAAAGGGGGAATGGGCGACAGTACTTC.

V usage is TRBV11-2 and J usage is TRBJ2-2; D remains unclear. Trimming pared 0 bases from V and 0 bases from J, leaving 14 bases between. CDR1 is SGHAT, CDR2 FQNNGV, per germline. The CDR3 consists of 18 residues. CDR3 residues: CASSLEPPRRTNTGELFF. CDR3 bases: TGTGCCAGCAGCTTAGAACCCCCCCGCAGGACGAACACCGGGGAGCTGTTTTTT.